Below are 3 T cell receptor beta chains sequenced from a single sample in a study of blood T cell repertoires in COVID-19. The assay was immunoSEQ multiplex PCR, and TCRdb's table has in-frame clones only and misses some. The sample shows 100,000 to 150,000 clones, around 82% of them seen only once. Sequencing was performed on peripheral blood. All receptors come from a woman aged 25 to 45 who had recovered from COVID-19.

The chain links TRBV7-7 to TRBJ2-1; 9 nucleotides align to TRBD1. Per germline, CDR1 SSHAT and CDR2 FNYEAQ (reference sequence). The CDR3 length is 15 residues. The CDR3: CASQSKGQGDYEQFF. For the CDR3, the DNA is TGTGCTAGCCAATCAAAGGGACAGGGAGACTATGAGCAGTTCTTC.

Written as DNA, the CDR3 is TGTGCCAGCAGCTTAGGTGACGGAGGGAGCACTGAAGCTTTCTTT. Translated: CASSLGDGGSTEAFF. V usage is TRBV7-6 and J usage is TRBJ1-1; D is uncertain. Trimming took 1 base from V and 4 from J, leaving 13 bases between them. The CDR3 length is 15 residues. The germline CDR1 and CDR2 sequences are SGHVS and FNYEAQ.

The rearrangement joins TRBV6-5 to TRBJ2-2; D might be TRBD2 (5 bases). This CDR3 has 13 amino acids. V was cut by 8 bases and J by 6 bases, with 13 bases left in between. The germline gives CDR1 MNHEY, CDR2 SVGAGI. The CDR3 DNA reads TGTGCCAGCTTATCTAGTAGCGCCGGGGAGCTGTTTTTT. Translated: CASLSSSAGELFF.